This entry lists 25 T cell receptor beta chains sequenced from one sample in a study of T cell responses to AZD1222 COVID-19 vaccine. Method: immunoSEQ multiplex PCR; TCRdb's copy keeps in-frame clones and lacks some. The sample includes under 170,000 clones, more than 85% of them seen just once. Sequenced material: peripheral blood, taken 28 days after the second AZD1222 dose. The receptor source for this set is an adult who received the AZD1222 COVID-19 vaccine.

The CDR3 protein is CASSPPIGGTGELFF. The CDR3 DNA reads TGTGCCAGCTCACCACCGATTGGGGGGACCGGGGAGCTGTTTTTT. The rearrangement links TRBV18 to TRBJ2-2; a possible D gene is TRBD2 (6 bases). Trimming shortened V by 0 bases and J by 5 bases, and 10 bases separated the two germline ends. Germline CDR1 reads KGHSH; CDR2 reads LQKENI. The CDR3 loop spans 15 amino acids.

As DNA, the CDR3 is TGTGCCAGCACCCCAGGACCTAACGAATCACCCCTCCACTTT. It specifies CASTPGPNESPLHF. This chain connects TRBV6-5 to TRBJ1-6; D is unclear. Germline lookup yields CDR1 MNHEY and CDR2 SVGAGI. This CDR3 spans 14 amino acids. Deletions cut 7 bases from V and 10 bases from J, with 17 bases between.

CDR3 in DNA: TGCGCCAGCAGAGACGCAGGGACGAGTGGAAACACCATATATTTT. Its protein is CASRDAGTSGNTIYF. This chain joins TRBV10-2 and TRBJ1-3; D is perhaps TRBD1 (5 bases). Per the germline V gene, CDR1 is WSHSY and CDR2 is SAAADI. The CDR3 covers 15 residues. Trimming took off 6 bases at V and 3 bases at J, with 15 bases between the two ends.

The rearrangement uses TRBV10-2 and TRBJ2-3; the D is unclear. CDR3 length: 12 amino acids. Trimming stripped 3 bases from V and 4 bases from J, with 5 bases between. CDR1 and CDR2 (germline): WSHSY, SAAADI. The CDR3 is CASSDAADTQYF. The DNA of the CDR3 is TGCGCCAGCAGTGATGCCGCAGATACGCAGTATTTT.

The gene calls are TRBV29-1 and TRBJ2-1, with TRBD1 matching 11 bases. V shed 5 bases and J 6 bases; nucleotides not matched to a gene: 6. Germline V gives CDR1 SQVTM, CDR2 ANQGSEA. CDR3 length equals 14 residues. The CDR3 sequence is CSVTGTGGFNEQFF. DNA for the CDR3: TGCAGCGTTACCGGGACAGGGGGATTCAATGAGCAGTTCTTC.

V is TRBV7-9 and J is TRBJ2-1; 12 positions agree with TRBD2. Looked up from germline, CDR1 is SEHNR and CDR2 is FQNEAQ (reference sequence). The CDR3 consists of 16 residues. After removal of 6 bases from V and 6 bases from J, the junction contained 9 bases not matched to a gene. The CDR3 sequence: CASRPTGTSGFNEQFF. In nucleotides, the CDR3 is TGTGCCAGCAGGCCCACCGGGACTAGCGGGTTCAATGAGCAGTTCTTC.

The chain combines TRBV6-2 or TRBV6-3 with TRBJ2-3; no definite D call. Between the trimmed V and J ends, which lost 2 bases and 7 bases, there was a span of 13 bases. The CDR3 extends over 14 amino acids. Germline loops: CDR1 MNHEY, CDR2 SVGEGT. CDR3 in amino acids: CASSYGQLGNTQYF. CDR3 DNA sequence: TGTGCCAGCAGTTACGGTCAGTTAGGGAATACGCAGTATTTT.

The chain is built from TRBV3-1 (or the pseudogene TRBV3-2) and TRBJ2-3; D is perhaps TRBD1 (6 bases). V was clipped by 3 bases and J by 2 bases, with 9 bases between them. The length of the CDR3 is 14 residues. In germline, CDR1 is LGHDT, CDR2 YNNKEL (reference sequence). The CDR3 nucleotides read TGTGCCAGCAGCCAGGGGGCGTCCACAGATACGCAGTATTTT. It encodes CASSQGASTDTQYF.

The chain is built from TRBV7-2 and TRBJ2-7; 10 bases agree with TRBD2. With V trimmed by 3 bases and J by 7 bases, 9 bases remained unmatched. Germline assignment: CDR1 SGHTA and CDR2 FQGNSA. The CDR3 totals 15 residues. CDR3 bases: TGTGCCAGCAGCTTTTCTAGCGGGGGACTCGGGGAGCAGTACTTC. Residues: CASSFSSGGLGEQYF.

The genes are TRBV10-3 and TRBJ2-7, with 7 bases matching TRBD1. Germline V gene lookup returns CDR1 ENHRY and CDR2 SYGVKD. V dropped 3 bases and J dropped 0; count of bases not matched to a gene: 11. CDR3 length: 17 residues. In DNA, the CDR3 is TGTGCCATCAGTGATTTGGGTATCCGGGACAGCTCCTACGAGCAGTACTTC. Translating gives CAISDLGIRDSSYEQYF.

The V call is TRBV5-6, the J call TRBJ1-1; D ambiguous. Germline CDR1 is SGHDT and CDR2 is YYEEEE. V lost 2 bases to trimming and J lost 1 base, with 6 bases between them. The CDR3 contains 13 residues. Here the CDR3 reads CASSLQPNTEAFF. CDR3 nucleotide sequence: TGTGCCAGCAGCTTACAGCCGAACACTGAAGCTTTCTTT.

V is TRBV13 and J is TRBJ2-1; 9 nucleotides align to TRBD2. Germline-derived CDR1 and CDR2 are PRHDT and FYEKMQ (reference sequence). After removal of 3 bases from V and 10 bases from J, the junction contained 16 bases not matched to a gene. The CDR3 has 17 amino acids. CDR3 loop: CASSFAALEGLAYEQFF. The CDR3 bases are TGTGCCAGCAGCTTTGCGGCCCTTGAGGGACTAGCCTACGAGCAGTTCTTC.

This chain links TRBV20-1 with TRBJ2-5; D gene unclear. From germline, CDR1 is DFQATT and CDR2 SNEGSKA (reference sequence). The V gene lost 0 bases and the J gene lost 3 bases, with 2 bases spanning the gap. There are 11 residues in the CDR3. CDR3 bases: TGCAGTGCTAGAGACGAAGAGACCCAGTACTTC. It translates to CSARDEETQYF.

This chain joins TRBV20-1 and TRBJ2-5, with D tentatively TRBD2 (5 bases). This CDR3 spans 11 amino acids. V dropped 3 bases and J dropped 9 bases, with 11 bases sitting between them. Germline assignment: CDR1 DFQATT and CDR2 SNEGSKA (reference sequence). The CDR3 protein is CSASESGAQYF. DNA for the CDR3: TGCAGTGCTAGTGAGTCCGGGGCCCAGTACTTC.

The CDR3 DNA is TGTGCCAGCAGTTACTCTTCGAAGATGGGGTACGAGCAGTACTTC. Encoded protein: CASSYSSKMGYEQYF. V and J are TRBV6-5 and TRBJ2-7; D unresolved. Between the trimmed V and J ends, which lost 0 bases and 4 bases, there was a span of 13 bases. Germline-derived CDR1 and CDR2 are MNHEY and SVGAGI. This CDR3 is built from 15 residues.

CDR3 DNA: TGTGCCAGCAGTTTCCGTCAGGGTTCTGAAGCTTTCTTT. Translation: CASSFRQGSEAFF. The chain joins TRBV12-3 or TRBV12-4 to TRBJ1-1; perhaps TRBD1 as D (5 bases). With 3 bases removed from V and 6 bases from J, the gap between germline ends came to 11 bases. This CDR3 has 13 residues.

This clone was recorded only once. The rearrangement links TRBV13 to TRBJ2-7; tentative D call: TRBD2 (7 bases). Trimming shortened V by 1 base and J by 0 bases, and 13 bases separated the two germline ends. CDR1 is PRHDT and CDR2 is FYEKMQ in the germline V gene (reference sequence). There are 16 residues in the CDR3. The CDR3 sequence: CASSLALRGGSYEQYF. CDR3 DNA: TGTGCCAGCAGCTTAGCCCTTAGGGGGGGCTCCTACGAGCAGTACTTC.

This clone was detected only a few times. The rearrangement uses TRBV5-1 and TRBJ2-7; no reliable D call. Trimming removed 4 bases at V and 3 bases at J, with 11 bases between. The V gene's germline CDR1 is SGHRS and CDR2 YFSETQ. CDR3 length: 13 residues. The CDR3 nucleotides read TGCGCCAGCAGCCCCATTGGGCTCTACGAGCAGTACTTC. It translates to CASSPIGLYEQYF.

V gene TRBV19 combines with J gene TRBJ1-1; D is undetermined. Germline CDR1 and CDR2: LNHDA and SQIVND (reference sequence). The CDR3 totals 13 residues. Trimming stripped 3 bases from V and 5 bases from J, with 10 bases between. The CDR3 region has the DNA TGTGCCAGTAGTATCGGACCGAGGACTGAAGCTTTCTTT. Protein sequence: CASSIGPRTEAFF.

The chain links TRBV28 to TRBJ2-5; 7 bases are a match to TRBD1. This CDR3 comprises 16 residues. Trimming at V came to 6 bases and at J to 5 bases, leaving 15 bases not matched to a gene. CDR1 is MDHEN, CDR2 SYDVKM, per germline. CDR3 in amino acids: CASSLGEGALRETQYF. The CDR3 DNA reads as TGTGCCAGCAGCCTAGGTGAGGGGGCTCTAAGGGAGACCCAGTACTTC.

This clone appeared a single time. The CDR3 spells CAWSGQKLTNEKLFF. Here the CDR3 DNA reads TGTGCCTGGTCCGGACAGAAACTAACTAATGAAAAACTGTTTTTT. The chain uses TRBV30 and TRBJ1-4, with a tentative D call TRBD1 (6 bases). The V gene's germline CDR1 is GTSNPN and CDR2 SVGIG (reference sequence). The length of the CDR3 is 15 residues. V lost 5 bases to trimming and J lost 1 base, with 14 bases between them.

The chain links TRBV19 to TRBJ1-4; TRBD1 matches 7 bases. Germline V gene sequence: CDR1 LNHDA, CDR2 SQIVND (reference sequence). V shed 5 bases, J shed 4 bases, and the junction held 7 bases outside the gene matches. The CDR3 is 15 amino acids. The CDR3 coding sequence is TGTGCCAGTAGTCGAACAGGGGATGGTAATGAAAAACTGTTTTTT. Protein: CASSRTGDGNEKLFF.

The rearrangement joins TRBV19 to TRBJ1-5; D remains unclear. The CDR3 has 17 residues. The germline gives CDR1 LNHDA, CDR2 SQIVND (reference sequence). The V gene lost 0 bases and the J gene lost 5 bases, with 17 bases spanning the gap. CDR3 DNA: TGTGCCAGTAGTATAGATCGTGATGCGGCCAGTTATCAGCCCCAGCATTTT. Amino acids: CASSIDRDAASYQPQHF.

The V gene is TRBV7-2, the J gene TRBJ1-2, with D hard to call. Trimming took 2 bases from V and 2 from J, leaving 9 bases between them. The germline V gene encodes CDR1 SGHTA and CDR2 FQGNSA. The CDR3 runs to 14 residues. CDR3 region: CASSLPPENYGYTF. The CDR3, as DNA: TGTGCCAGCAGCTTACCCCCGGAAAACTATGGCTACACCTTC.

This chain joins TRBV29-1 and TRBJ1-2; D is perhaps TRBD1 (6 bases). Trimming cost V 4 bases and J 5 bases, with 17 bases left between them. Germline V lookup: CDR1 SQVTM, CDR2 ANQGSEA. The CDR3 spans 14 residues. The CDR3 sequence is CSVGSRLGGYGYTF. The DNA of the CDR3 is TGCAGCGTTGGGTCTAGGTTAGGGGGTTATGGCTACACCTTC. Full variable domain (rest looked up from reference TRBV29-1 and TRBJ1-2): SAVISQKPSRDICQRGTSLTIQCQVDSQVTMMFWYRQQPGQSLTLIATANQGSEATYESGFVIDKFPISRPNLTFSTLTVSNMSPEDSSIYLCSVGSRLGGYGYTFGSGTRLTVV.